This T cell receptor beta chain originates from a study of T cells in Graves' hyperthyroidism and ophthalmopathy. Deletions cut 8 bases from V and 7 bases from J, with 15 bases between. This CDR3 contains 13 residues. Germline CDR1 reads WNHNN; CDR2 reads SYGVQD (reference sequence). This clonotype was seen just once. Researchers amplified the TCR beta CDR3 regions from RNA transcripts. During a first-round RT-PCR of the TCR CDR3, the HTBI primer set was used. A single record per CDR3 protein comes from TCRdb applying MiXCR to the multiplex PCR reads. The sample carries 400,000 or so distinct CDR3 sequences, about 14% recorded once. With duration under 3 months, ophthalmopathy was active: Clinical Activity Score at least 3, NOSPECS at least 4. Based on clinical symptoms, serum thyroxine and TRAb, thyroid ultrasound and orbital computed tomography, diagnoses were reached.

Sequenced sample: blood. The chain links TRBV10-1 to TRBJ1-5; D not resolved. The origin of this receptor is a woman aged 25 to 39 with Graves' ophthalmopathy. The CDR3 is CASSFDLNQPQHF. CDR3 nucleotide sequence: TGCGCCAGCTCCTTTGACTTGAACCAGCCCCAGCATTTT.